The present T cell receptor (beta chain) was sequenced within a study of STAT3 mutations in large granular lymphocyte leukemia. Around 40,000 productive templates were obtained per sample on average. Using immunoSEQ multiplex PCR, the repertoire was profiled, and TCRdb retains in-frame clones only, with some absent. The sample records about 42,000 clones, roughly three quarters being singletons. General study points: At least one immunodominant TCR beta clonotype appeared in every T-cell large granular lymphocyte leukemia patient.

This CDR3 contains 12 residues. Germline lookup yields CDR1 GTSNPN and CDR2 SVGIG (reference sequence). V was shortened by 3 bases and J by 2 bases, with 8 bases between the two germline ends. Worth noting for this clone: Its target is unknown.

The sample consisted of PBMCs. The source of this sequence is a human donor with T large granular lymphocyte leukemia. Some clones in this sample may be carry-over from other donors' samples. The chain has TRBV30 and TRBJ2-7; D might be TRBD2 (6 bases). This CDR3 is CAWRRGPYEQYF. DNA of the CDR3: TGTGCCTGGAGGCGGGGCCCCTACGAGCAGTACTTC.